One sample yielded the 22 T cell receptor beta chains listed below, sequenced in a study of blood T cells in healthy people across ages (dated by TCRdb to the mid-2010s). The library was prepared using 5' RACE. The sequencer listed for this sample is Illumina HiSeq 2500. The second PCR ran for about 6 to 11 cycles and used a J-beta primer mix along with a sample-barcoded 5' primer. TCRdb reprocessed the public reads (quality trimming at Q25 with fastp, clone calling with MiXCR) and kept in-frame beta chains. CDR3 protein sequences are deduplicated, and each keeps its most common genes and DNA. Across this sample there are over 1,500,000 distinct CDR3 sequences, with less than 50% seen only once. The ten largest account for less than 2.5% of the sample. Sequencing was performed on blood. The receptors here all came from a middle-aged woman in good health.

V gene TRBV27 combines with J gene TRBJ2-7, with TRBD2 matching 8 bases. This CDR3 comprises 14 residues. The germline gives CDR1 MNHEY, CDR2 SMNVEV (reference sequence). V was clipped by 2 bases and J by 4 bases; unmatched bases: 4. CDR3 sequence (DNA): TGTGCCAGCAGTTTACGGGGGGGCTTTTACGAGCAGTACTTC. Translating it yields CASSLRGGFYEQYF.

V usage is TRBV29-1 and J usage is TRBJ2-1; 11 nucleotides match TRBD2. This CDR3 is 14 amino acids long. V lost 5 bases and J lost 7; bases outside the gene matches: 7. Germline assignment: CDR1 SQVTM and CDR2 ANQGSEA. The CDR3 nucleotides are TGCAGCGTTAAGTCAAGGACTAGCGGGAATGAGCAGTTCTTC. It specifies CSVKSRTSGNEQFF.

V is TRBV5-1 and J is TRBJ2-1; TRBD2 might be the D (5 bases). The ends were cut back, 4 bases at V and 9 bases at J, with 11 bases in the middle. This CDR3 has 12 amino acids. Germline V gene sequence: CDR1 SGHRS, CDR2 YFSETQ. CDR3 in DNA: TGCGCCAGCAGCGGAGGTGAGAGTGAGCAGTTCTTC. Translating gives CASSGGESEQFF.

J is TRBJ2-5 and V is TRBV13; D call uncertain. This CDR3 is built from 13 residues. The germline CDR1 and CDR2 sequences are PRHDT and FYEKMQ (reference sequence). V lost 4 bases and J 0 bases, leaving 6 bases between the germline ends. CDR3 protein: CASSWPYQETQYF. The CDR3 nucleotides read TGTGCCAGCAGCTGGCCGTACCAAGAGACCCAGTACTTC.

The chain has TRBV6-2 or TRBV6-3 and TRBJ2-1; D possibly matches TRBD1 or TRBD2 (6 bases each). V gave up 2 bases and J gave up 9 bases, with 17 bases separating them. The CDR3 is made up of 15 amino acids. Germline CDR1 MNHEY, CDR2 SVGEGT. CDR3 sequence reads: CASSYPILQGGEQFF. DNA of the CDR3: TGTGCCAGCAGTTACCCAATCCTACAGGGAGGTGAGCAGTTCTTC.

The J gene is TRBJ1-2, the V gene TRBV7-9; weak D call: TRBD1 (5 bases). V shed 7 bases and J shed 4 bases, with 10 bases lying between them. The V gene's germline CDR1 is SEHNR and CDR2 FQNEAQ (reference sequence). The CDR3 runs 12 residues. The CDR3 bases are TGTGCCAGCACATCAGGGTTCTATGGCTACACCTTC. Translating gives CASTSGFYGYTF.

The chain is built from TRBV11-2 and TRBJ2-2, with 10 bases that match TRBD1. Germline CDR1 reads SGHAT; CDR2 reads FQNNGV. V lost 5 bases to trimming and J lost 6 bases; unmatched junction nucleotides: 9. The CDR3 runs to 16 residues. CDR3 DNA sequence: TGTGCCAGCAGCCCCGCGACAGGGGGCGCAGCCGGGGAGCTGTTTTTT. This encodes CASSPATGGAAGELFF.

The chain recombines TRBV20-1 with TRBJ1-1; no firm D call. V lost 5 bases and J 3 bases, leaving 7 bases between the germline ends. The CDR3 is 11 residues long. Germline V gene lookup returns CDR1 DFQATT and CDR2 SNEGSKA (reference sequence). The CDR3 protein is CSALGYTEAFF. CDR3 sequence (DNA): TGCAGTGCTCTAGGGTACACTGAAGCTTTCTTT.

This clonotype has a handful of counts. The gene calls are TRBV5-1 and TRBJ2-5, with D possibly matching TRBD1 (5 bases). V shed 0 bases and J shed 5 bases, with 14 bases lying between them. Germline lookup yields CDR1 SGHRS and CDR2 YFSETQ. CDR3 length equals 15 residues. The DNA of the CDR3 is TGCGCCAGCAGCTTGGGTGCCAGGGTAGAGGAGACCCAGTACTTC. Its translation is CASSLGARVEETQYF.

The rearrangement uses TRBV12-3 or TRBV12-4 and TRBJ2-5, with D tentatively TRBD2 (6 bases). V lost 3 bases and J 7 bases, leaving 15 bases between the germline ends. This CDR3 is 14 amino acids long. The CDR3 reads CASSFGRDSSTQYF. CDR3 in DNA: TGTGCCAGCAGTTTCGGCAGGGACTCATCGACCCAGTACTTC.

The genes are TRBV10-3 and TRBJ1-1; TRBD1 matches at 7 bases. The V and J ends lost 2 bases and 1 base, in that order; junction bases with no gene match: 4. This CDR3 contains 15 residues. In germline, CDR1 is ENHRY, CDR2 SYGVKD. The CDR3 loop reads CAISEPDRRNTEAFF. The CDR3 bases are TGTGCCATCAGTGAGCCGGACAGGAGGAACACTGAAGCTTTCTTT.

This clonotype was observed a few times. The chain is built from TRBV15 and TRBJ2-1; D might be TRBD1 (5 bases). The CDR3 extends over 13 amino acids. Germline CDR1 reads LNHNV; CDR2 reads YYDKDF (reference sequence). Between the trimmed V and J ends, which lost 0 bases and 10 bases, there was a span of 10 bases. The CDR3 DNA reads TGTGCCACCAGCAGAGACAGGGCTGAAGAGCAGTTCTTC. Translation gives CATSRDRAEEQFF.

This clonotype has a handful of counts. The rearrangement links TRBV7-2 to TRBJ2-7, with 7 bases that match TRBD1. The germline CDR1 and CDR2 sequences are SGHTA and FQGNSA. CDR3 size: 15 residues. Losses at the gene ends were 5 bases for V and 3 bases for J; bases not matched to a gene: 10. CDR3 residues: CASSPGTVGIYEQYF. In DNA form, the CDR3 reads TGTGCCAGCAGCCCAGGGACAGTCGGGATCTACGAGCAGTACTTC.

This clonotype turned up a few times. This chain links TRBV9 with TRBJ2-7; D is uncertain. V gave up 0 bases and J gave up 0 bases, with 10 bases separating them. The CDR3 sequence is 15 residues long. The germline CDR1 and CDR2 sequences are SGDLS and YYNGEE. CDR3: CASSVASESSYEQYF. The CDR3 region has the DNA TGTGCCAGCAGCGTAGCTTCGGAGAGCTCCTACGAGCAGTACTTC.

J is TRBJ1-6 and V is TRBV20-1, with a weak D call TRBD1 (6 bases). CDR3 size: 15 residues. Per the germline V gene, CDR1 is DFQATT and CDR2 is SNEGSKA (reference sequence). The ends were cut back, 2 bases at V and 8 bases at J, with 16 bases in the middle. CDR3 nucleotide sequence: TGCAGTGCTAGACCCTCCGGACAGATCCATTCACCCCTCCACTTT. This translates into CSARPSGQIHSPLHF.

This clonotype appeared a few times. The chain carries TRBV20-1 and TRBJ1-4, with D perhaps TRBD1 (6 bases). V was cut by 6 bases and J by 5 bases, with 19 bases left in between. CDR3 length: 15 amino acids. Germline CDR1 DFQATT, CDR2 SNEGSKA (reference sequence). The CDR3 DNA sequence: TGCAGTGCACCAATCCCAGGGGTGAGGAATGAAAAACTGTTTTTT. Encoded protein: CSAPIPGVRNEKLFF.

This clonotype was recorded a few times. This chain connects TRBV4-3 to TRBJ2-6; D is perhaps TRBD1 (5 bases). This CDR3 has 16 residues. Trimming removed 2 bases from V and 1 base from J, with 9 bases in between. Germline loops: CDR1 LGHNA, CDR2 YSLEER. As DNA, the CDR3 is TGCGCCAGCAGCCAAACCAGACAGTCTGGGGCCAACGTCCTGACTTTC. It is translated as CASSQTRQSGANVLTF.

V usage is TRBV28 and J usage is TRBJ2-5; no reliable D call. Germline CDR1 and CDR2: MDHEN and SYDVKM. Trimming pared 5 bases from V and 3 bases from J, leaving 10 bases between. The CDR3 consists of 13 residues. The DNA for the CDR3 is TGTGCCAGCAGTACCCTTCCTAAAGAGACCCAGTACTTC. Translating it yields CASSTLPKETQYF.

The CDR3, as DNA: TGTGCCAGCGGTCTTGGGGGACTCTCCTACAATGAGCAGTTCTTC. This codes for CASGLGGLSYNEQFF. The chain couples TRBV6-5 to TRBJ2-1; D possibly corresponds to TRBD2 (6 bases). The germline V and J ends were trimmed by 8 bases and 0 bases, with 14 bases remaining between them. The CDR3 covers 15 residues. Germline V lookup: CDR1 MNHEY, CDR2 SVGAGI.

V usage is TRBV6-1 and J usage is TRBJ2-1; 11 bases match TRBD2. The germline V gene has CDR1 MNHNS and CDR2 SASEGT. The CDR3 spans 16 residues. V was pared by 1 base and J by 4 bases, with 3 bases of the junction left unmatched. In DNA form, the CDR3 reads TGTGCCAGCAGTGAAGGACTAGCGGGGTGGTACAATGAGCAGTTCTTC. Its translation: CASSEGLAGWYNEQFF.

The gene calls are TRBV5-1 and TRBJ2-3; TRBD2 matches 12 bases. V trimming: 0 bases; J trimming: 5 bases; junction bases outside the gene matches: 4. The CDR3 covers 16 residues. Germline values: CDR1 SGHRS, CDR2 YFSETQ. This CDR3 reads CASSLELAGGIDTQYF. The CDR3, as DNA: TGCGCCAGCAGCTTGGAACTAGCGGGGGGAATAGATACGCAGTATTTT.

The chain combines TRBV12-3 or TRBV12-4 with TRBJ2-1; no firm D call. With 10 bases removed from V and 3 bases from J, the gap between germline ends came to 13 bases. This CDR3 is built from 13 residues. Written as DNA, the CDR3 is TGTGCCACCCGGATGGCTGTCTACAATGAGCAGTTCTTC. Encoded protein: CATRMAVYNEQFF.